These T cell receptor beta chains were read from a single sample in a study of beta chain features in type 1 diabetes. Sequencing was performed with immunoSEQ multiplex PCR; in TCRdb, only in-frame clones are kept and a portion is missing. This sample has some 900,000 clones, with about a sixth found just once. Sequenced input: naive CD4+ T cells from blood. The source of these receptors is a woman younger than 35 in good health. CDR3s include the opening cysteine and the closing phenylalanine or tryptophan. D genes are given only for firm matches. Only some rows state a clone size, as once, few, many or a class for expanded clones.

TRBJ2-2 | 17 | TRBV7-8 | NA | NA | CASSLSSAYKNTGELFF | TGTGCCAGCAGCCTCAGTTCTGCGTATAAGAACACCGGGGAGCTGTTTTTT
TRBJ2-1 | 15 | TRBV7-2 | NA | NA | CASSASSSSYNEQFF | TGTGCCAGCAGCGCCAGTTCGAGCTCCTACAATGAGCAGTTCTTC
TRBJ2-2 | 16 | TRBV5-1 | TRBD1 | NA | CASSLNDRVITGELFF | TGCGCCAGCAGCCTGAATGACAGGGTGATCACCGGGGAGCTGTTTTTT
TRBJ2-5 | 13 | TRBV6-5 | NA | few | CASSWDIYETQYF | TGTGCCAGCTCGTGGGACATCTATGAGACCCAGTACTTC
TRBJ2-3 | 17 | TRBV18 | TRBD1 | few | CASSPVAGTGITDTQYF | TGTGCCAGCTCACCAGTGGCCGGGACAGGGATCACAGATACGCAGTATTTT
TRBJ2-1 | 15 | TRBV5-1 | TRBD2 | NA | CASSKGLANYNEQFF | TGCGCCAGCAGCAAGGGACTAGCGAACTACAATGAGCAGTTCTTC
TRBJ2-3 | 16 | TRBV6-5 | NA | few | CASSYPSPSGTDTQYF | TGTGCCAGCAGTTACCCCAGTCCTTCGGGCACAGATACGCAGTATTTT
TRBJ2-1 | 15 | TRBV5-4 | TRBD1 | NA | CASSLTQGAYNEQFF | TGTGCCAGCAGCTTGACGCAGGGGGCCTACAATGAGCAGTTCTTC
TRBJ2-3 | 19 | TRBV5-6 | TRBD2 | once | CASSLARLAGVVRTDTQYF | TGTGCCAGCAGCTTGGCGCGACTAGCGGGAGTGGTTCGCACAGATACGCAGTATTTT
TRBJ2-7 | 14 | TRBV4-3 | TRBD1 | NA | CASSVDRGLYEQYF | TGCGCCAGCAGCGTCGACAGGGGGCTGTACGAGCAGTACTTC
TRBJ2-4 | 14 | TRBV9 | NA | NA | CASSADLGSNIQYF | TGTGCCAGCAGCGCAGATCTAGGATCGAACATTCAGTACTTC
TRBJ2-7 | 15 | TRBV5-1 | TRBD1 | NA | CASRNRDRGNYEQYF | TGCGCCAGCAGAAACCGGGACAGGGGAAACTACGAGCAGTACTTC
TRBJ2-7 | 17 | TRBV11-1 | TRBD2 | NA | CASSHTGTSGLTYEQYF | TGTGCCAGCAGCCATACCGGGACTAGCGGGCTTACCTACGAGCAGTACTTC
TRBJ2-5 | 16 | TRBV4-3 | TRBD2 | few | CASSQSLAGVAETQYF | TGCGCCAGCAGCCAATCGCTAGCGGGAGTAGCAGAGACCCAGTACTTC
TRBJ2-5 | 14 | TRBV7-9 | TRBD1 | NA | CASSQGQGQETQYF | TGTGCCAGCAGCCAAGGACAGGGCCAAGAGACCCAGTACTTC
TRBJ2-7 | 13 | TRBV15 | TRBD1 | few | CAGVRTGSYEQYF | TGTGCCGGGGTTAGGACAGGGAGCTACGAGCAGTACTTC
TRBJ2-7 | 16 | TRBV6-5 | NA | few | CASSSLTPGRSYEQYF | TGTGCCAGCAGTTCATTGACTCCGGGACGGTCTTACGAGCAGTACTTC
TRBJ2-1 | 17 | TRBV19 | NA | NA | CASNDGPRLGLYNEQFF | TGTGCCAGTAATGATGGTCCAAGGTTGGGACTTTACAATGAGCAGTTCTTC
TRBJ2-7 | 14 | TRBV7-3 | TRBD2 | few | CASSLGEGPYEQYF | TGTGCCAGCAGCTTAGGGGAGGGGCCCTACGAGCAGTACTTC
TRBJ2-2 | 14 | TRBV4-3 | NA | NA | CASSVERNTGELFF | TGCGCCAGCAGCGTAGAAAGGAACACCGGGGAGCTGTTTTTT
TRBJ1-1 | 13 | TRBV4-3 | NA | few | CASSRTGDTEAFF | TGCGCCAGCAGTCGAACGGGGGACACTGAAGCTTTCTTT
TRBJ2-1 | 15 | TRBV10-3 | TRBD2 | NA | CAIRNRGLADNEQFF | TGTGCCATCAGAAACCGGGGACTAGCGGACAATGAGCAGTTCTTC
TRBJ2-3 | 16 | TRBV11-2 | NA | NA | CASSPPEKPSTDTQYF | TGTGCCAGCAGCCCACCGGAGAAGCCTAGCACAGATACGCAGTATTTT
TRBJ2-2 | 17 | TRBV18 | NA | few | CASSPLRVDGSVGELFF | TGTGCCAGCTCACCACTTCGAGTCGACGGCTCCGTCGGGGAGCTGTTTTTT
TRBJ2-4 | 13 | TRBV28 | NA | few | CASSLSAVNIQYF | TGTGCCAGCAGTTTATCTGCTGTGAACATTCAGTACTTC